These 21 T cell receptor beta chains were sequenced from one sample in a study of T cell changes during pregnancy in multiple sclerosis. Repertoires were generated with immunoSEQ multiplex PCR, while TCRdb's copy carries only in-frame clones and drops some. The sample has 35,000 to 50,000 clones; 70% to 90% are singletons. Sequences were derived from CD4+ T cells from peripheral blood mononuclear cells, sampled after pregnancy. Receptors were obtained from a female donor with multiple sclerosis, enrolled in a pregnancy study.

The table lists this clone with a count of one. The CDR3 DNA reads as TGTGCCAGCAGCCCCGACAGGGGGAGTTCACCCCTCCACTTT. Its protein is CASSPDRGSSPLHF. The rearrangement uses TRBV2 and TRBJ1-6, with 9 bases that match TRBD1. V shed 6 bases, J shed 9 bases, and the junction held 6 bases outside the gene matches. The CDR3 spans 14 residues. Germline lookup yields CDR1 SNHLY and CDR2 FYNNEI. The full variable domain, in which reference TRBV2 and TRBJ1-6 provide the parts outside the CDR3, is EPEVTQTPSHQVTQMGQEVILRCVPISNHLYFYWYRQILGQKVEFLVSFYNNEISEKSEIFDDQFSVERPDGSNFTLKIRSTKLEDSAMYFCASSPDRGSSPLHFGNGTRLTVT.

The rearrangement links TRBV4-3 to TRBJ1-3; D is possibly TRBD1 (5 bases). Germline assignment: CDR1 LGHNA and CDR2 YSLEER. V lost 0 bases to trimming and J lost 0 bases, with 21 bases between them. This CDR3 comprises 20 residues. As DNA, the CDR3 is TGCGCCAGCAGCCAAGATGGGATGGGCGCGGGGCTCCCCTCTGGAAACACCATATATTTT. It codes for CASSQDGMGAGLPSGNTIYF.

The chain is built from TRBV7-8 and TRBJ1-2; maybe TRBD1 (6 bases). V was trimmed by 5 bases and J by 3 bases, leaving 16 bases between them. The CDR3 consists of 15 residues. CDR1 SGHVS and CDR2 FQNEAQ come from the germline V gene. In nucleotides, the CDR3 is TGTGCCAGCAGCCCCCGCCAGGGGCTTCACTATGGCTACACCTTC. Amino acid sequence: CASSPRQGLHYGYTF. Full variable domain (outside the CDR3, taken from reference TRBV7-8 and TRBJ1-2): GAGVSQSPRYKVAKRGQDVALRCDPISGHVSLFWYQQALGQGPEFLTYFQNEAQLDKSGLPSDRFFAERPEGSVSTLKIQRTQQEDSAVYLCASSPRQGLHYGYTFGSGTRLTVV.

This chain joins TRBV18 and TRBJ2-5, with TRBD1 as a possible D gene (5 bases). CDR1 KGHSH and CDR2 LQKENI come from the germline V gene. The V gene lost 2 bases and the J gene lost 4 bases, with 14 bases spanning the gap. The CDR3 runs to 15 residues. In DNA, the CDR3 is TGTGCCAGCTCACCAGTAAGGGGTCTTGGAGAGACCCAGTACTTC. Its translation is CASSPVRGLGETQYF.

V and J are TRBV20-1 and TRBJ2-3; D gene uncertain. This CDR3 comprises 11 residues. Trimming stripped 5 bases from V and 11 bases from J, with 14 bases between. The germline V gene has CDR1 DFQATT and CDR2 SNEGSKA (reference sequence). The CDR3 nucleotides read TGCAGTGCTCCTAGTCGGCCGAGGCAGTATTTT. Translation gives CSAPSRPRQYF.

The rearrangement links TRBV9 to TRBJ1-6; D is perhaps TRBD1 (6 bases). V lost 6 bases, J lost 4 bases, and 8 bases lay in between. CDR1 and CDR2 from the germline V gene are SGDLS and YYNGEE. The length of the CDR3 is 13 residues. CDR3 loop: CASNRDYNSPLHF. The CDR3 DNA reads as TGTGCCAGCAACAGGGATTATAATTCACCCCTCCACTTT. The entire variable domain, with the rest obtained from reference TRBV9 and TRBJ1-6, is as follows: DSGVTQTPKHLITATGQRVTLRCSPRSGDLSVYWYQQSLDQGLQFLIQYYNGEERAKGNILERFSAQQFPDLHSELNLSSLELGDSALYFCASNRDYNSPLHFGNGTRLTVT.

This clone has a single count. This chain uses TRBV5-1 with TRBJ2-1; D is perhaps TRBD2 (7 bases). The germline V and J ends were trimmed by 4 bases and 6 bases, with 17 bases remaining between them. The CDR3 is 15 residues long. The germline V gene encodes CDR1 SGHRS and CDR2 YFSETQ. This CDR3 is CASSPRGGQGNEQFF. The CDR3 coding sequence is TGCGCCAGCAGCCCTAGGGGGGGTCAGGGCAATGAGCAGTTCTTC.

This chain joins TRBV29-1 and TRBJ1-2; 7 bases are a match to TRBD1. This CDR3 has 15 amino acids. Germline CDR1 and CDR2: SQVTM and ANQGSEA. The ends lost 8 bases at V and 1 base at J; junction bases unmatched: 13. The DNA of the CDR3 is TGCAGCTCGTACAGATATACAGGGGTTAACTATGGCTACACCTTC. This encodes CSSYRYTGVNYGYTF.

The rearrangement uses TRBV9 and TRBJ1-2, with 7 bases matching TRBD1. The V segment lost 4 bases and the J segment 7 bases; nucleotides outside the gene matches: 10. The CDR3 is 14 residues long. Germline V CDR1 and CDR2: SGDLS, YYNGEE. CDR3 DNA sequence: TGTGCCAGCAGCTTATGGGACAGCTTTGGTGGCTACACCTTC. Translation: CASSLWDSFGGYTF.

This clone appeared a single time. The chain uses TRBV5-1 and TRBJ2-3, with 13 bases that match TRBD2. The V gene end was trimmed by 4 bases and the J gene end by 1 base; junction bases not matched to a gene: 6. The germline gives CDR1 SGHRS, CDR2 YFSETQ. The CDR3 loop spans 17 amino acids. The CDR3 sequence: CASSLRLAGGGTDTQYF. The CDR3 DNA is TGCGCCAGCAGCCTAAGACTAGCGGGGGGCGGCACAGATACGCAGTATTTT.

This chain connects TRBV5-8 to TRBJ1-1, with TRBD1 identical over 10 bases. Per the germline V gene, CDR1 is SGHTS and CDR2 is YDEGEE. The CDR3 consists of 15 residues. The V gene end was trimmed by 4 bases and the J gene end by 7 bases; junction bases not matched to a gene: 10. The CDR3 nucleotides are TGTGCCAGCAGCGGAGACAGGGGGCGCGAGGGTGAAGCTTTCTTT. Translated: CASSGDRGREGEAFF.

The V call is TRBV7-9, the J call TRBJ1-5, with 10 nucleotides matching TRBD1. The CDR3 is made up of 15 amino acids. Germline assignment: CDR1 SEHNR and CDR2 FQNEAQ (reference sequence). V dropped 5 bases and J dropped 7; count of bases not matched to a gene: 8. CDR3: CASSRQGARGQPQHF. CDR3 nucleotides: TGTGCCAGCAGCCGACAGGGGGCGAGGGGGCAGCCCCAGCATTTT. The full variable domain, its missing parts supplied by reference TRBV7-9 and TRBJ1-5, is DTGVSQNPRHKITKRGQNVTFRCDPISEHNRLYWYRQTLGQGPEFLTYFQNEAQLEKSRLLSDRFSAERPKGSFSTLEIQRTEQGDSAMYLCASSRQGARGQPQHFGDGTRLSIL.

The chain links TRBV25-1 to TRBJ1-6, with TRBD1 matching 8 bases. CDR1 and CDR2 (germline): MGHDK, SYGVNS. The CDR3 is 16 amino acids. Trimming took 4 bases from V and 1 from J; bases not matched to a gene: 3. CDR3 in DNA: TGTGCCAGCAGTGCAGGGGGCGGATCCTATAATTCACCCCTCCACTTT. Protein sequence: CASSAGGGSYNSPLHF.

The chain is built from TRBV5-4 and TRBJ1-2, with 10 bases matching TRBD1. The CDR3 is 19 amino acids. Per germline, CDR1 SGHNT and CDR2 YYREEE (reference sequence). J was trimmed by 7 bases and V by 0 bases; bases with no gene match: 18. CDR3 DNA: TGTGCCAGCAGCTTGGAAGGAGGGGACAGGGGTCTAGAAGGGGGTGGCTACACCTTC. It yields the protein CASSLEGGDRGLEGGGYTF. Drawing the rest from reference TRBV5-4 and TRBJ1-2, the complete variable domain is ETGVTQSPTHLIKTRGQQVTLRCSSQSGHNTVSWYQQALGQGPQFIFQYYREEENGRGNFPPRFSGLQFPNYSSELNVNALELDDSALYLCASSLEGGDRGLEGGGYTFGSGTRLTVV.

In its sample, this clone was seen once. This rearrangement joins TRBV7-6 to TRBJ2-3, with TRBD1 identical over 7 bases. The CDR3 loop spans 16 amino acids. The ends lost 5 bases at V and 0 bases at J; junction bases unmatched: 8. Germline lookup yields CDR1 SGHVS and CDR2 FNYEAQ. The chain's CDR3 is CASSRYGQVSTDTQYF. In DNA form, the CDR3 reads TGTGCCAGCAGCCGCTACGGACAGGTTAGCACAGATACGCAGTATTTT. Looking up the rest from reference TRBV7-6 and TRBJ2-3 gives the full variable domain: GAGVSQSPRYKVTKRGQDVALRCDPISGHVSLYWYRQALGQGPEFLTYFNYEAQQDKSGLPNDRFSAERPEGSISTLTIQRTEQRDSAMYRCASSRYGQVSTDTQYFGPGTRLTVL.

The chain carries TRBV19 and TRBJ2-1; TRBD2 might be the D (6 bases). Germline V gene data show CDR1 as LNHDA and CDR2 as SQIVND (reference sequence). This CDR3 region has 13 residues. Between the trimmed V and J ends, which lost 9 bases and 8 bases, there was a span of 17 bases. For the CDR3, the DNA is TGTGCCAGCTCCGCGTTCTGGGGGGATGAGCAGTTCTTC. It is translated as CASSAFWGDEQFF. Complete variable domain (other parts from reference TRBV19 and TRBJ2-1): DGGITQSPKYLFRKEGQNVTLSCEQNLNHDAMYWYRQDPGQGLRLIYYSQIVNDFQKGDIAEGYSVSREKKESFPLTVTSAQKNPTAFYLCASSAFWGDEQFFGPGTRLTVL.

This chain uses TRBV7-2 with TRBJ1-2; TRBD1 might be the D (6 bases). Germline CDR1 is SGHTA and CDR2 is FQGNSA. Trimming removed 5 bases at V and 5 bases at J, with 18 bases between. This CDR3 spans 15 amino acids. CDR3 nucleotide sequence: TGTGCCAGCAGCGGCGACAGGCAAGGGGTTTATGGCTACACCTTC. Translating it yields CASSGDRQGVYGYTF.

This chain joins TRBV19 and TRBJ2-2, with a possible D match to TRBD2 (5 bases). The CDR3 covers 15 residues. Germline values: CDR1 LNHDA, CDR2 SQIVND (reference sequence). Trimming took off 5 bases at V and 6 bases at J, with 16 bases between the two ends. The DNA of the CDR3 is TGTGCCAGTAGTCGTCTGGGAGAGAGGGCCGGGGAGCTGTTTTTT. Protein sequence: CASSRLGERAGELFF.

The chain uses TRBV11-3 and TRBJ2-1, with no clear D. The CDR3 has 14 amino acids. Germline assignment: CDR1 SGHNT and CDR2 YENEEA. The V end was cut by 8 bases, the J end by 0 bases, with 11 bases between. The CDR3 reads CASAVRSSYNEQFF. The CDR3 DNA reads TGTGCCAGCGCGGTCCGAAGCTCCTACAATGAGCAGTTCTTC.

The V call is TRBV15, the J call TRBJ1-2; unclear D gene. Germline CDR1 LNHNV, CDR2 YYDKDF (reference sequence). V was trimmed by 3 bases and J by 6 bases, leaving 14 bases between them. This CDR3 spans 14 amino acids. CDR3: CATSRDLQKDGYTF. The CDR3 coding sequence is TGTGCCACCAGCAGGGATTTACAGAAAGATGGCTACACCTTC.

A single count supports this clone. The rearrangement uses TRBV18 and TRBJ1-2; 9 bases are a match to TRBD1. This CDR3 contains 18 residues. The V and J ends lost 3 bases and 2 bases, in that order; junction bases with no gene match: 13. Germline CDR1 and CDR2: KGHSH and LQKENI. CDR3 region: CASSPETGGPNSNYGYTF. CDR3 coding DNA: TGTGCCAGCTCACCGGAGACAGGGGGACCCAATTCCAACTATGGCTACACCTTC.